This T cell receptor (beta chain) was captured in a study of T cells in Graves' hyperthyroidism and ophthalmopathy. It was uncontrolled infection, other autoimmune disease, pregnancy or lactation that excluded patients. The V end lost 2 bases, the J end lost 3 bases, and 13 bases lay between the germline ends. CDR3 length equals 15 residues. Germline CDR1 reads SGHVS; CDR2 reads FNYEAQ. Amplification of TCR beta CDR3 regions used RNA as the template. The study used the HTBI primer set for a first-round RT-PCR of the TCR CDR3. TCRdb used MiXCR to reprocess the multiplex PCR reads, holding one entry per CDR3 protein. The repertoire has under 300,000 distinct CDR3 sequences, around 13% of them found once; the top ten carry 7.9%. The table lists this clonotype with many counts.

Sequenced sample: blood. The clonotype originates from a woman in her forties with Graves' hyperthyroidism. The rearrangement links TRBV7-6 to TRBJ1-1, with D maybe TRBD1 (6 bases). The CDR3, as DNA: TGTGCCAGCAGCTTAAGGGGGGGCAGAGACACTGAAGCTTTCTTT. This gives the protein CASSLRGGRDTEAFF.